This T cell receptor (beta chain) stems from a study of tumor and adjacent non-tumor tissue in lung cancer. This sample's RNA came from whole unsorted tissue. Study results and caveats: Higher tumor TCR diversity was associated with shorter survival.

TCRbeta libraries were built with three rounds of nested PCR, modified from ARM-PCR. TCRdb called the multiplex PCR reads again in MiXCR, with one record for every CDR3 protein. The sample shows about 110,000 distinct CDR3 sequences, approximately 82% of them seen only once. As for this clonotype: Its antigen is currently unknown. At one end the junction does not follow the germline gene, possibly because of a read error.

The sequence derives from a woman aged 55-70 years with non-small cell lung cancer. The sample was lung tumor tissue.

The chain's CDR3 is CRVAGSITGSYEQRF. The CDR3 coding sequence is TGCAGGGTTGCGGGTTCAATTACGGGCTCCTACGAGCAGCGCTTC. The chain joins TRBV29-1 to TRBJ2-7; possible D gene TRBD2, 5 bases. This CDR3 contains 15 residues. Germline CDR1 SQVTM, CDR2 ANQGSEA.